These 9 T cell receptor beta chains were all obtained from the same sample, sequenced in a study of T cell responses to AZD1222 COVID-19 vaccine. Repertoires were generated with immunoSEQ multiplex PCR, while TCRdb's copy carries only in-frame clones and drops some. The sample has 150,000 to 200,000 clones, about 93% seen once. Specimen: peripheral blood, collected on day 0 of AZD1222 vaccination. These receptors were obtained from an adult in good health.

The chain is built from TRBV5-4 and TRBJ1-5; 7 bases align to TRBD1. The length of the CDR3 is 15 residues. The V gene end was trimmed by 4 bases and the J gene end by 3 bases; junction bases not matched to a gene: 7. Germline CDR1 and CDR2: SGHNT and YYREEE (reference sequence). CDR3 amino acids: CASSIGGQLNQPQHF. The DNA of the CDR3 is TGTGCCAGCAGCATTGGGGGACAGCTCAATCAGCCCCAGCATTTT.

This CDR3 reads CSGKDRGYTEAFF. CDR3 coding DNA: TGCAGCGGGAAGGACAGGGGGTACACTGAAGCTTTCTTT. The genes are TRBV29-1 and TRBJ1-1; 10 bases align to TRBD1. The junction had 5 bases not matched to a gene; V was cut back by 7 bases and J by 3 bases. Germline CDR1 SQVTM, CDR2 ANQGSEA. The CDR3 is made up of 13 amino acids.

This chain links TRBV28 with TRBJ1-3, with D possibly matching TRBD1 (6 bases). Germline CDR1 reads MDHEN; CDR2 reads SYDVKM. The CDR3 has 15 amino acids. Trimming left V 11 bases short and J 0 bases short, with 17 bases between. The CDR3 protein is CAVGGGPSSGNTIYF. CDR3 coding DNA: TGTGCCGTGGGAGGGGGGCCCTCCTCTGGAAACACCATATATTTT.

This clone was seen only once. The chain combines TRBV5-4 with TRBJ2-1, with 9 bases aligning to TRBD1. CDR1 and CDR2 from the germline V gene are SGHNT and YYREEE (reference sequence). The V gene end was trimmed by 2 bases and the J gene end by 7 bases; junction bases not matched to a gene: 1. This CDR3 has 13 amino acids. The CDR3 sequence is CASSLQGANEQFF. The CDR3 region has the DNA TGTGCCAGCAGCTTACAGGGGGCGAATGAGCAGTTCTTC.

The rearrangement links TRBV29-1 to TRBJ1-2; D perhaps matches TRBD1 (5 bases). Germline values: CDR1 SQVTM, CDR2 ANQGSEA. V dropped 4 bases and J dropped 3 bases, with 12 bases sitting between them. There are 13 residues in the CDR3. The CDR3 protein is CSVGTPLHYGYTF. CDR3 nucleotide sequence: TGCAGCGTTGGGACACCCTTGCACTATGGCTACACCTTC.

The chain carries TRBV5-1 and TRBJ2-1; possibly TRBD2 for D (6 bases). The germline V gene has CDR1 SGHRS and CDR2 YFSETQ. V was clipped by 3 bases and J by 3 bases, with 16 bases between them. The CDR3 is made up of 16 amino acids. CDR3 DNA sequence: TGCGCCAGCAGCTATGCCCCGGGACTTAGCTACAATGAGCAGTTCTTC. It translates to CASSYAPGLSYNEQFF. Filled out from reference TRBV5-1 and TRBJ2-1, the complete variable domain reads KAGVTQTPRYLIKTRGQQVTLSCSPISGHRSVSWYQQTPGQGLQFLFEYFSETQRNKGNFPGRFSGRQFSNSRSEMNVSTLELGDSALYLCASSYAPGLSYNEQFFGPGTRLTVL.

In this sample, this clone turned up once. This chain links TRBV4-1 with TRBJ2-7, with 8 nucleotides matching TRBD2. From germline, CDR1 is MGHRA and CDR2 YSYEKL. After removal of 1 base from V and 2 bases from J, the junction contained 13 bases not matched to a gene. The CDR3 extends over 18 amino acids. As DNA, the CDR3 is TGCGCCAGCAGCCAAGTCATGACTAGCGAACGAGAAACCTACGAGCAGTACTTC. As protein: CASSQVMTSERETYEQYF.

The gene calls are TRBV11-2 and TRBJ2-2, with 10 bases aligning to TRBD1. Germline V gene sequence: CDR1 SGHAT, CDR2 FQNNGV. This CDR3 contains 17 residues. V lost 1 base, J lost 8 bases, and 10 bases stayed unmatched. The CDR3 DNA is TGTGCCAGCAGCTTAGGATTATATGGGACAGGGGCGGGGGAGCTGTTTTTT. Translated, it gives CASSLGLYGTGAGELFF.

The chain has TRBV6-5 and TRBJ2-7; TRBD2 matches at 13 bases. CDR1 MNHEY and CDR2 SVGAGI come from the germline V gene. The V gene end was trimmed by 2 bases and the J gene end by 3 bases; junction bases not matched to a gene: 4. The CDR3 runs 16 residues. The CDR3 nucleotides read TGTGCCAGCAGTTACGGGACTAGCGGGACCCTCTACGAGCAGTACTTC. Protein: CASSYGTSGTLYEQYF.